This T cell receptor beta chain was documented in a study of early T cells in non-severe SARS-CoV-2 infection. Study background: Sequencing targeted bulk RNA from unsorted whole blood, leaving chains unpaired. Study-wide results and limits: CD4 and private specificities were missed by VDJdb matching, which favored anti-spike CD8 responses.

In the case of this clonotype: Its specificity is not known.

Researchers attached unique molecular identifiers to individual cDNA molecules. TCRdb re-called the 5' RACE reads with MiXCR, one entry per CDR3 protein. Of approximately 38,000 distinct CDR3 sequences listed, over 4% are singletons. The CDR3 spans 14 residues. J was trimmed by 1 base and V by 5 bases; bases with no gene match: 5. Germline CDR1 reads MGHRA; CDR2 reads YSYEKL. This chain uses TRBV4-1 with TRBJ2-7; 7 bases agree with TRBD2. The TCR originated in an adult who was a healthcare worker with PCR-confirmed SARS-CoV-2 infection or an uninfected control (not recorded which). The sequencing sample was made of whole blood. The CDR3 region has the DNA TGCGCCAGCAGCGCCATACTAGCGTCCTACGAGCAGTACTTC. It is translated as CASSAILASYEQYF.